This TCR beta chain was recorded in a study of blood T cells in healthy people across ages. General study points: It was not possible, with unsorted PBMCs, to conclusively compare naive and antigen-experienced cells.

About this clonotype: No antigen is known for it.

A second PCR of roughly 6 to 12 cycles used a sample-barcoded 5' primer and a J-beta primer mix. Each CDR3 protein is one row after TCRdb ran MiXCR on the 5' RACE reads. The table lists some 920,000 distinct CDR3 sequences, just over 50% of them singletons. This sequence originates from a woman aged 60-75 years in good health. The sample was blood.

The DNA of the CDR3 is TGTGCCAGCAGTTTAGCCCGACTTAGTGGGGAGACCCAGTACTTC. Translation: CASSLARLSGETQYF. The gene calls are TRBV12-3 or TRBV12-4 and TRBJ2-7; D unclear. The end of the DNA aligns better with TRBJ2-5, so the J call may be wrong. The CDR3 runs 15 residues.